A selection of T cell receptor beta chains follows, all from one sample in a study of blood T cell repertoires in COVID-19. The protocol was immunoSEQ multiplex PCR, while the TCRdb copy is restricted to in-frame clones and leaves out a portion. The sample shows about 14,000 clones, around 88% of them seen only once. The sequenced material came from peripheral blood. Receptors were obtained from a man aged 80 or over with acute or convalescent COVID-19. Both conserved end residues are part of each CDR3. The order of the fields is V gene, J gene, D gene, clone size, CDR3 DNA, CDR3 protein. The D gene is left open where the match is weak. Expanded clones are given a class, and other clones once, few, many or no size at all.

V gene: TRBV14; J gene: TRBJ1-2; D gene: -; clone size: -; CDR3 DNA: TGTGCCAGCAGCCAGCAGGGCCCTAACTATGGCTACACCTTC; CDR3 protein: CASSQQGPNYGYTF
V gene: TRBV5-8; J gene: TRBJ1-1; D gene: -; clone size: few; CDR3 DNA: TGTGCCAGCAGGACGGACAGCATGAACACTGAAGCTTTCTTT; CDR3 protein: CASRTDSMNTEAFF
V gene: TRBV18; J gene: TRBJ2-2; D gene: TRBD2; clone size: once; CDR3 DNA: TGTGCCAGCTCGTCCGGAGCGGGAGTTTTTCGGATCACCGGGGAGCTGTTTTTT; CDR3 protein: CASSSGAGVFRITGELFF
V gene: TRBV6-5; J gene: TRBJ2-7; D gene: TRBD1; clone size: -; CDR3 DNA: TGTGCCAGCAGGTCAGGACAGGTCGTCGGCGAGCAGTACTTC; CDR3 protein: CASRSGQVVGEQYF
V gene: TRBV6-5; J gene: TRBJ1-5; D gene: -; clone size: -; CDR3 DNA: TGTGCCAGCACCCTCTTCACGGGCAATCAGCCCCAGCATTTT; CDR3 protein: CASTLFTGNQPQHF
V gene: TRBV7-9; J gene: TRBJ2-1; D gene: TRBD2; clone size: -; CDR3 DNA: TGTGCCAGCAGCTTCCCCGGGACTAGCGGTTACTCCTACAATGAGCAGTTCTTC; CDR3 protein: CASSFPGTSGYSYNEQFF
V gene: TRBV5-4; J gene: TRBJ1-2; D gene: -; clone size: few; CDR3 DNA: TGTGCCAGCAGCTTGGAGGCAGGGGTGGATGGCTACACCTTC; CDR3 protein: CASSLEAGVDGYTF
V gene: TRBV4-1; J gene: TRBJ2-7; D gene: -; clone size: few; CDR3 DNA: TGCGCCAGCAGCCAAGGATGGGGTCAGGGGCTCGTGCAGTACTTC; CDR3 protein: CASSQGWGQGLVQYF
V gene: TRBV6-5; J gene: TRBJ2-7; D gene: -; clone size: few; CDR3 DNA: TGTGCCAGCAGTACCACTACCTACGAGCAGTACTTC; CDR3 protein: CASSTTTYEQYF
V gene: TRBV4-1; J gene: TRBJ2-1; D gene: -; clone size: -; CDR3 DNA: TGCGCCAGCAGCCAAGTGGGGCTAGCGATGTCCTACAATGAGCAGTTCTTC; CDR3 protein: CASSQVGLAMSYNEQFF
V gene: TRBV5-6; J gene: TRBJ1-1; D gene: -; clone size: -; CDR3 DNA: TGTGCCAGCAGCCTTCCAGGGTTTCGCACTGAAGCTTTCTTT; CDR3 protein: CASSLPGFRTEAFF
V gene: TRBV7-8; J gene: TRBJ1-2; D gene: TRBD1; clone size: -; CDR3 DNA: TGTGCCAGCAGCCGAGGGGGACAGGGGGCAAACTATGGCTACACCTTC; CDR3 protein: CASSRGGQGANYGYTF
V gene: TRBV19; J gene: TRBJ1-2; D gene: -; clone size: once; CDR3 DNA: TGTGCCAGTAGTATGTCCCGACAGGTCTATGGCTACACCTTC; CDR3 protein: CASSMSRQVYGYTF
V gene: TRBV30; J gene: TRBJ2-7; D gene: -; clone size: -; CDR3 DNA: TGTGCCTGGAGTCTAAGAATGGGAGGCGAGCAGTACTTC; CDR3 protein: CAWSLRMGGEQYF
V gene: TRBV15; J gene: TRBJ2-2; D gene: -; clone size: -; CDR3 DNA: TGTGCCACCAGCTTTAGAGGTGAAGGGCGGGACGGGGAGCTGTTTTTT; CDR3 protein: CATSFRGEGRDGELFF
V gene: TRBV5-1; J gene: TRBJ1-1; D gene: -; clone size: -; CDR3 DNA: TGCGCCAGCAGCTTGGGAGGGTGGGCAACAGGGCCCACGGGAGCTTTCTTT; CDR3 protein: CASSLGGWATGPTGAFF